This TCR beta chain was recorded in a study of T cells in Graves' hyperthyroidism and ophthalmopathy. Findings of the study overall: Most clonotypes expanded in the thyroid (above 0.001) were also present in blood.

Germline V gives CDR1 MNHEY, CDR2 SMNVEV (reference sequence). V lost 0 bases and J lost 2; bases outside the gene matches: 1. The CDR3 is 14 amino acids. It was RNA transcripts that yielded the amplified TCR beta CDR3 regions. The HTBI primer set was used in a first-round RT-PCR of the TCR CDR3. TCRdb redid the calling of the multiplex PCR reads with MiXCR, one entry per CDR3 protein. The repertoire holds approximately 400,000 distinct CDR3 sequences, with roughly 20% as singletons. The sample holds many counts of this clonotype. Its antigen is as yet unknown. Disease lasting under 3 months, a NOSPECS grade of at least 4, and a Clinical Activity Score of at least 3 were features of the ophthalmopathy patients.

The sequenced material came from blood. This TCR derives from a man aged 18-30 years with Graves' ophthalmopathy. This chain uses TRBV27 with TRBJ2-7; the match to TRBD1 covers 7 bases. CDR3 bases: TGTGCCAGCAGTTTATCGACAGGGACCTACGAGCAGTACTTC. Translated: CASSLSTGTYEQYF.